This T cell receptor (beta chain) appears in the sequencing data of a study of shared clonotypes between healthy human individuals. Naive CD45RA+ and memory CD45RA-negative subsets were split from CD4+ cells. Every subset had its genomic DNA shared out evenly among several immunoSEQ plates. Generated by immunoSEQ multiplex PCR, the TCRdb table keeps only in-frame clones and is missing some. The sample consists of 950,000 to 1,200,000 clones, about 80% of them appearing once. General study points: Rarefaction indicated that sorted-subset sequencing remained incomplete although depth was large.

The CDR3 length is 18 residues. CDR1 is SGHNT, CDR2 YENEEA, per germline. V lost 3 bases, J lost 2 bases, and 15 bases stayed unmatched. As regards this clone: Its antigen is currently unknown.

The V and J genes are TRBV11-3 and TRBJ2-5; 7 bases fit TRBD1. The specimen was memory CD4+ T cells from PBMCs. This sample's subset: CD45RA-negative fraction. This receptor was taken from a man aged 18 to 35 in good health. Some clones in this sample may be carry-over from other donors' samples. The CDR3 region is CASSFSYAEQGNQETQYF. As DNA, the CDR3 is TGTGCCAGCAGCTTTTCTTATGCGGAACAGGGGAATCAAGAGACCCAGTACTTC.